These T cell receptor beta chains were read from a single sample in a study of post-analysis software for immune sequencing data. Using its own MiXCR run on the PCR reads, TCRdb lists one record per CDR3 protein. The data contain fewer than 550,000 distinct CDR3 sequences, approximately 31% of them singletons. Specimen: blood. The receptors derive from a girl aged 2-17 years with multiple sclerosis. The CDR3 runs from the conserved cysteine through the conserved F or W. Fields, in order: V gene, D gene, J gene, clone size, CDR3 DNA, CDR3 protein. D genes are given only for firm matches. Size is omitted from some rows. Given values are once, few, many or a class for expanded clones.

v_call: TRBV5-1
d_call: -
j_call: TRBJ1-1
clone_size: -
cdr3_nt: TGCGCCAGCAGCTGGACGGGACGCGAGAACACTGAAGCTTTCTTT
cdr3_aa: CASSWTGRENTEAFF

v_call: TRBV5-5
d_call: TRBD1
j_call: TRBJ2-5
clone_size: few
cdr3_nt: TGTGCCAGCAGCTTATTTTTGAGGACAGGGGGCCAAGAGACCCAGTACTTC
cdr3_aa: CASSLFLRTGGQETQYF

v_call: TRBV4-1
d_call: -
j_call: TRBJ1-1
clone_size: few
cdr3_nt: TGCGCCAGCAGCCAAGAGGTGGTCAACTTAGCGAACACTGAAGCTTTCTTT
cdr3_aa: CASSQEVVNLANTEAFF

v_call: TRBV12-3/TRBV12-4
d_call: TRBD1
j_call: TRBJ1-4
clone_size: few
cdr3_nt: TGTGCCAGTAGACCGGGACAGGCACGTGAAAAACTGTTTTTT
cdr3_aa: CASRPGQAREKLFF

v_call: TRBV10-2
d_call: TRBD2
j_call: TRBJ2-7
clone_size: -
cdr3_nt: TGCGCCAGCCAACGACTAGCGGGAAGCTCCTACGAGCAGTACTTC
cdr3_aa: CASQRLAGSSYEQYF

v_call: TRBV5-1
d_call: -
j_call: TRBJ1-1
clone_size: -
cdr3_nt: TGCGCCAGCAGCTTGGCCCGGGGTGAAGCTTTCTTT
cdr3_aa: CASSLARGEAFF

v_call: TRBV6-5
d_call: TRBD2
j_call: TRBJ2-7
clone_size: -
cdr3_nt: TGTGCCAGCAGCGGACTAGCGGGGGCACTTGTCATCGAGCAGTACTTC
cdr3_aa: CASSGLAGALVIEQYF

v_call: TRBV6-1
d_call: -
j_call: TRBJ2-1
clone_size: -
cdr3_nt: TGTGCCAGCAGTGGATCGGACTACAACAATGAGCAGTTCTTC
cdr3_aa: CASSGSDYNNEQFF

v_call: TRBV6-5
d_call: -
j_call: TRBJ2-7
clone_size: -
cdr3_nt: TGTGCCAGCAGTATTTCAGGGCAGTCCTACGAGCAGTACTTC
cdr3_aa: CASSISGQSYEQYF

v_call: TRBV7-2
d_call: -
j_call: TRBJ2-3
clone_size: few
cdr3_nt: TGTGCCAGCAGCTTAGCCCCGTGGAGCACAGATACGCAGTATTTT
cdr3_aa: CASSLAPWSTDTQYF

v_call: TRBV12-3/TRBV12-4
d_call: TRBD1
j_call: TRBJ2-5
clone_size: -
cdr3_nt: TGTGCCAGCGGTCCCAGGGGACAGGGACAAGAGACCCAGTACTTC
cdr3_aa: CASGPRGQGQETQYF

v_call: TRBV5-4
d_call: TRBD1
j_call: TRBJ1-2
clone_size: few
cdr3_nt: TGTGCCAGCAGCAACCCTCGGGGGACAGGGGTCGGCTACACCTTC
cdr3_aa: CASSNPRGTGVGYTF

v_call: TRBV10-3
d_call: -
j_call: TRBJ2-6
clone_size: few
cdr3_nt: TGTGCCTGCCGGGACGTAGGGAGGTCTGGGGCCAACGTCCTGACTTTC
cdr3_aa: CACRDVGRSGANVLTF

v_call: TRBV3-1
d_call: -
j_call: TRBJ1-2
clone_size: -
cdr3_nt: TGTGCCAGCAGCCAAGATCTCAGCAGCTATGGCTACACCTTC
cdr3_aa: CASSQDLSSYGYTF

v_call: TRBV29-1
d_call: -
j_call: TRBJ2-5
clone_size: few
cdr3_nt: TGCAGCGTTGGGCTGGACAGAAGAGAGACCCAGTACTTC
cdr3_aa: CSVGLDRRETQYF

v_call: TRBV7-2
d_call: -
j_call: TRBJ1-3
clone_size: -
cdr3_nt: TGTGCCAGCAGCTTACCTAACTCTGGAAACACCATATATTTT
cdr3_aa: CASSLPNSGNTIYF

v_call: TRBV3-1
d_call: -
j_call: TRBJ2-7
clone_size: -
cdr3_nt: TGTGCCAGCAGCCAAGATCTGGGGGGGGCCGTCTACGAGCAGTACTTC
cdr3_aa: CASSQDLGGAVYEQYF

v_call: TRBV3-1
d_call: -
j_call: TRBJ2-1
clone_size: -
cdr3_nt: TGTGCCAGCAGCCAAGGGACAGCCGGTGAGCAGTTCTTC
cdr3_aa: CASSQGTAGEQFF

v_call: TRBV4-1
d_call: -
j_call: TRBJ1-2
clone_size: few
cdr3_nt: TGCGCCAGCAGCCAAGATCAGAGGGGGGCCTCGGGAGGCTACACCTTC
cdr3_aa: CASSQDQRGASGGYTF

v_call: TRBV12-3/TRBV12-4
d_call: -
j_call: TRBJ2-5
clone_size: -
cdr3_nt: TGTGCCAGCAGTTTAGTTCTAGCATCAGAGACCCAGTACTTC
cdr3_aa: CASSLVLASETQYF

v_call: TRBV5-5
d_call: -
j_call: TRBJ2-1
clone_size: -
cdr3_nt: TGTGCCAGCAGACCTAGATTGGGGAATGAGCAGTTCTTC
cdr3_aa: CASRPRLGNEQFF

v_call: TRBV7-2
d_call: -
j_call: TRBJ1-1
clone_size: once
cdr3_nt: TGTGCCAGCAGCATACACCTCGGCAGGGGTTGGGGCACTGAAGCTTTCTTT
cdr3_aa: CASSIHLGRGWGTEAFF

v_call: TRBV5-1
d_call: TRBD2
j_call: TRBJ2-5
clone_size: -
cdr3_nt: TGCGCCAGCGGGACTAGCGGGGGGGAAGAGACCCAGTACTTC
cdr3_aa: CASGTSGGEETQYF

v_call: TRBV7-9
d_call: TRBD1
j_call: TRBJ1-2
clone_size: many
cdr3_nt: TGTGCCAGCAGCAAGACAGGGTTCTATGGCTACACCTTC
cdr3_aa: CASSKTGFYGYTF

v_call: TRBV5-1
d_call: -
j_call: TRBJ2-3
clone_size: few
cdr3_nt: TGCGCCAGCAGCGTGGAGGGGGACACAGATACGCAGTATTTT
cdr3_aa: CASSVEGDTDTQYF

v_call: TRBV12-3/TRBV12-4
d_call: -
j_call: TRBJ2-3
clone_size: -
cdr3_nt: TGTGCCAGCAGTTTAAGGGGCATTCCCACAGATACGCAGTATTTT
cdr3_aa: CASSLRGIPTDTQYF

v_call: TRBV7-9
d_call: TRBD2
j_call: TRBJ2-5
clone_size: many
cdr3_nt: TGTGCCAGCAGCTTATTTGGAGCGGGAGCGAGTTACCAAGAGACCCAGTACTTC
cdr3_aa: CASSLFGAGASYQETQYF

v_call: TRBV6-2/TRBV6-3
d_call: -
j_call: TRBJ2-5
clone_size: few
cdr3_nt: TGTGCCAGCAGCACAGGGTGGGAGACCCAGTACTTC
cdr3_aa: CASSTGWETQYF

v_call: TRBV5-1
d_call: -
j_call: TRBJ2-5
clone_size: -
cdr3_nt: TGCGCCAGCAGCTTGGAGGTGACGGAAGAGACCCAGTACTTC
cdr3_aa: CASSLEVTEETQYF

v_call: TRBV20-1
d_call: -
j_call: TRBJ2-3
clone_size: -
cdr3_nt: TGCAGTGCGCGGACTCCCCAGAAGTTAGATACGCAGTATTTT
cdr3_aa: CSARTPQKLDTQYF

v_call: TRBV10-3
d_call: -
j_call: TRBJ2-5
clone_size: -
cdr3_nt: TGTGCCATCAGTTCAGAGAAAGAGACCCAGTACTTC
cdr3_aa: CAISSEKETQYF

v_call: TRBV24-1
d_call: -
j_call: TRBJ2-7
clone_size: few
cdr3_nt: TGTGCCACCAGTAGTGATAACGGAGAGACCCTGTACTTC
cdr3_aa: CATSSDNGETLYF

v_call: TRBV27
d_call: -
j_call: TRBJ1-2
clone_size: few
cdr3_nt: TGTGCCAGCAGGGACCGGGACTATGGCTACACCTTC
cdr3_aa: CASRDRDYGYTF

v_call: TRBV10-3
d_call: -
j_call: TRBJ1-5
clone_size: -
cdr3_nt: TGTGCCATCAGTGAATCAGGCAATCAGCCCCAGCATTTT
cdr3_aa: CAISESGNQPQHF

v_call: TRBV7-9
d_call: TRBD1
j_call: TRBJ2-7
clone_size: few
cdr3_nt: TGTGCCAGCAGCACGGGACAGGGGAAGCACTACGAGCAGTACTTC
cdr3_aa: CASSTGQGKHYEQYF

v_call: TRBV5-6
d_call: -
j_call: TRBJ1-2
clone_size: -
cdr3_nt: TGTGCCAGCAGCTTCCTCACCGGGGGTCAGAACTATGGCTACACCTTC
cdr3_aa: CASSFLTGGQNYGYTF

v_call: TRBV3-1
d_call: TRBD1
j_call: TRBJ2-5
clone_size: many
cdr3_nt: TGTGCCAGCACCTACCCCGGGACAGGGAAAGAGACCCAGTACTTC
cdr3_aa: CASTYPGTGKETQYF

v_call: TRBV20-1
d_call: TRBD2
j_call: TRBJ2-1
clone_size: few
cdr3_nt: TGCAGTGCGAGCAAGGAGACTAGCGTCTCCTACAATGAGCAGTTCTTC
cdr3_aa: CSASKETSVSYNEQFF

v_call: TRBV7-7
d_call: -
j_call: TRBJ1-1
clone_size: -
cdr3_nt: TGTGCTAGCAGCCCGTTTTCCCGGGGGCGCGGGACTGAAGCTTTCTTT
cdr3_aa: CASSPFSRGRGTEAFF

v_call: TRBV3-1
d_call: TRBD2
j_call: TRBJ2-3
clone_size: -
cdr3_nt: TGTGCCAGCAGCCAAGGAGGTGGGCTAGCGGGGACAGATACGCAGTATTTT
cdr3_aa: CASSQGGGLAGTDTQYF

v_call: TRBV20-1
d_call: TRBD1
j_call: TRBJ1-2
clone_size: many
cdr3_nt: TGCAGTGCTAGAGAACTGGGACAGGGCAGATCTTACGGCTACACCTTC
cdr3_aa: CSARELGQGRSYGYTF

v_call: TRBV7-9
d_call: TRBD2
j_call: TRBJ2-3
clone_size: -
cdr3_nt: TGTGCCACCGGGACTAGCGGGAGGGCTGATACGCAGTATTTT
cdr3_aa: CATGTSGRADTQYF

v_call: TRBV7-9
d_call: -
j_call: TRBJ2-7
clone_size: -
cdr3_nt: TGTGCCAGCAGCTTTACCTACGAGCAGTACTTC
cdr3_aa: CASSFTYEQYF

v_call: TRBV5-1
d_call: -
j_call: TRBJ2-5
clone_size: few
cdr3_nt: TGCGCCAGCAGCTTGTATGCAGGTGGAGAGACCCAGTACTTC
cdr3_aa: CASSLYAGGETQYF

v_call: TRBV12-3/TRBV12-4
d_call: -
j_call: TRBJ2-1
clone_size: few
cdr3_nt: TGTGCCAGCAGTCCCCGGAGCCGATCCGCGGTCGATGAGCAGTTCTTC
cdr3_aa: CASSPRSRSAVDEQFF

v_call: TRBV25-1
d_call: -
j_call: TRBJ1-1
clone_size: once
cdr3_nt: TGTGCCAGCAGTGACCGGGACGGCCACACTGAAGCTTTCTTT
cdr3_aa: CASSDRDGHTEAFF

v_call: TRBV10-2
d_call: -
j_call: TRBJ2-1
clone_size: -
cdr3_nt: TGCGCCAGCAGTGAAGGGGGGGCGAATGAGCAGTTCTTC
cdr3_aa: CASSEGGANEQFF

v_call: TRBV9
d_call: -
j_call: TRBJ2-3
clone_size: few
cdr3_nt: TGTGCCAGCAGCGTCAACAGGGGGGGTGATACGCAGTATTTT
cdr3_aa: CASSVNRGGDTQYF

v_call: TRBV11-2
d_call: -
j_call: TRBJ2-7
clone_size: many
cdr3_nt: TGTGCCAGCAGCCCGCAGGTTTCCTCCTACGAGCAGTACTTC
cdr3_aa: CASSPQVSSYEQYF

v_call: TRBV4-1
d_call: -
j_call: TRBJ1-1
clone_size: -
cdr3_nt: TGCGCCAGCAGCCAACGAAGCCAGGGAGAACACTTGGCTTTCTTT
cdr3_aa: CASSQRSQGEHLAFF

v_call: TRBV10-3
d_call: TRBD1
j_call: TRBJ1-2
clone_size: -
cdr3_nt: TGTGCCATCAGTGAGTCGAAAGGACAGGGGGCAGATGGCTACACCTTC
cdr3_aa: CAISESKGQGADGYTF

v_call: TRBV10-3
d_call: -
j_call: TRBJ2-3
clone_size: many
cdr3_nt: TGTGCCATCAAGGACCCACAGGGAGATACGCAGTATTTT
cdr3_aa: CAIKDPQGDTQYF

v_call: TRBV28
d_call: -
j_call: TRBJ1-6
clone_size: -
cdr3_nt: TGTGCCAGCAGCTCCGACAGGAGGAGCTCCTATAATTCACCCCTCCACTTT
cdr3_aa: CASSSDRRSSYNSPLHF

v_call: TRBV12-3/TRBV12-4
d_call: -
j_call: TRBJ2-5
clone_size: many
cdr3_nt: TGTGCCAGCAGTTTCAGGAGGGAGACCCAGTACTTC
cdr3_aa: CASSFRRETQYF

v_call: TRBV5-1
d_call: TRBD1
j_call: TRBJ2-1
clone_size: -
cdr3_nt: TGCGCCAGCAGCTCCCCCGGGACAGGGACCTACAATGAGCAGTTCTTC
cdr3_aa: CASSSPGTGTYNEQFF

v_call: TRBV7-2
d_call: TRBD2
j_call: TRBJ2-3
clone_size: -
cdr3_nt: TGTGCCAGCAGCTCGCCGGGACTAGCGATTCGTGCAGTAACAGATACGCAGTATTTT
cdr3_aa: CASSSPGLAIRAVTDTQYF

v_call: TRBV5-1
d_call: TRBD2
j_call: TRBJ2-1
clone_size: -
cdr3_nt: TGCGCCAGCAGCTTGGTTTCTAGCGGGGTAGTGGCCTACAATGAGCAGTTCTTC
cdr3_aa: CASSLVSSGVVAYNEQFF

v_call: TRBV5-1
d_call: TRBD2
j_call: TRBJ2-1
clone_size: -
cdr3_nt: TGCGCCAGCAGCGTAACCCTAGCGGGGGGGCCAGATGAGCAGTTCTTC
cdr3_aa: CASSVTLAGGPDEQFF

v_call: TRBV20-1
d_call: -
j_call: TRBJ2-3
clone_size: -
cdr3_nt: TGCAGTGCCCATAGCCACACAGATACGCAGTATTTT
cdr3_aa: CSAHSHTDTQYF